The 17 T cell receptor beta chains listed next were all sequenced from one sample in a study of cytomegalovirus exposure and HLA in healthy donors. PCR primers comprised 60 Vbeta and 13 Jbeta primers. Only in-frame clones appear in the TCRdb table, and some are missing; sequencing was by immunoSEQ multiplex PCR. The data contain under 200,000 clones, 55% to 70% of them seen just once; the ten biggest clones take up around 3%. Material: PBMCs. These TCRs come from a woman in her 40s in good health and CMV-seropositive.

This rearrangement joins TRBV5-6 to TRBJ1-2; a weak D match, TRBD1 (6 bases). Germline CDR1 SGHDT, CDR2 YYEEEE. The CDR3 is 16 amino acids. Trimming removed 1 base from V and 5 bases from J, with 18 bases in between. CDR3 in DNA: TGTGCCAGCAGCTTGTTGGGGGCGCAGGGGAATTATGGCTACACCTTC. This translates into CASSLLGAQGNYGYTF.

V usage is TRBV5-1 and J usage is TRBJ2-7, with a possible D match to TRBD1 (5 bases). Per germline, CDR1 SGHRS and CDR2 YFSETQ. The CDR3 loop spans 12 amino acids. Trimming took off 0 bases at V and 5 bases at J, with 6 bases between the two ends. This CDR3 is CASSLADNEQYF. DNA for the CDR3: TGCGCCAGCAGCTTGGCGGACAACGAGCAGTACTTC.

This chain connects TRBV9 to TRBJ2-1; D is ambiguous. Trimming pared 0 bases from V and 1 base from J, leaving 8 bases between. CDR3 length: 15 amino acids. The germline gives CDR1 SGDLS, CDR2 YYNGEE. The CDR3 loop is CASSVGGLSYNEQFF. CDR3 DNA sequence: TGTGCCAGCAGCGTAGGAGGCCTTTCCTACAATGAGCAGTTCTTC.

The count of this clone is one. The chain links TRBV7-2 to TRBJ1-2; 8 positions match TRBD1. The CDR3 consists of 15 residues. CDR1 is SGHTA, CDR2 FQGNSA, per germline. V trimming: 1 base; J trimming: 4 bases; junction bases outside the gene matches: 5. The CDR3 DNA sequence: TGTGCCAGCAGCTTAGGAAGGGGGACAGGCTATGGCTACACCTTC. Translating gives CASSLGRGTGYGYTF. Full variable domain (missing parts from reference TRBV7-2 and TRBJ1-2): GAGVSQSPSNKVTEKGKDVELRCDPISGHTALYWYRQSLGQGLEFLIYFQGNSAPDKSGLPSDRFSAERTGGSVSTLTIQRTQQEDSAVYLCASSLGRGTGYGYTFGSGTRLTVV.

The count of this clone is one. This sequence joins TRBV27 and TRBJ2-7, with 8 bases that match TRBD2. The germline V gene has CDR1 MNHEY and CDR2 SMNVEV (reference sequence). There are 15 residues in the CDR3. V lost 2 bases to trimming and J lost 3 bases; unmatched junction nucleotides: 6. Written as DNA, the CDR3 is TGTGCCAGCAGTTTAGCGGTAGCGGGAATCTACGAGCAGTACTTC. Translated, it gives CASSLAVAGIYEQYF.

In its sample, this clone was seen a few times. The rearrangement joins TRBV7-2 to TRBJ1-4; 7 bases fit TRBD1. CDR1 is SGHTA and CDR2 is FQGNSA in the germline V gene. V lost 0 bases and J lost 4; bases outside the gene matches: 2. The CDR3 covers 15 residues. The CDR3 region is CASSLAGQHNEKLFF. The CDR3 DNA reads as TGTGCCAGCAGCTTAGCGGGACAGCATAATGAAAAACTGTTTTTT.

The CDR3 loop is CASSRDRGTPYGYTF. For the CDR3, the DNA is TGTGCCAGCAGCCGGGACAGGGGCACACCCTATGGCTACACCTTC. The rearrangement links TRBV6-6 to TRBJ1-2, with TRBD1 identical over 10 bases. J was trimmed by 4 bases and V by 6 bases; bases with no gene match: 8. The CDR3 loop spans 15 amino acids. In germline, CDR1 is MNHNY, CDR2 SVGAGI (reference sequence).

The chain recombines TRBV5-1 with TRBJ2-5, with D possibly being TRBD2 (7 bases). Trimming removed 4 bases from V and 5 bases from J, with 18 bases in between. Germline CDR1 SGHRS, CDR2 YFSETQ. This CDR3 contains 15 residues. The CDR3 bases are TGCGCCAGCAGCGACCCCTTAGGGGGGGGTGAGACCCAGTACTTC. It specifies CASSDPLGGGETQYF.

This clone was counted once. The chain is built from TRBV27 and TRBJ1-1; 7 bases fit TRBD1. Per germline, CDR1 MNHEY and CDR2 SMNVEV (reference sequence). J lost 7 bases, V lost 3 bases, and 2 bases had no gene match. There are 12 residues in the CDR3. The CDR3 sequence is CASSLHRGEAFF. The CDR3 region has the DNA TGTGCCAGCAGTTTGCACAGGGGTGAAGCTTTCTTT.

Only one count was recorded for this clone. V gene TRBV6-5 combines with J gene TRBJ2-2, with TRBD1 matching 9 bases. This CDR3 comprises 15 residues. The V gene's germline CDR1 is MNHEY and CDR2 SVGAGI. J was trimmed by 5 bases and V by 4 bases; bases with no gene match: 5. This CDR3 is CASSSTTGGTGELFF. CDR3 nucleotide sequence: TGTGCCAGCAGTTCTACGACAGGGGGGACCGGGGAGCTGTTTTTT.

This clone came up a few times. The chain employs TRBV4-1 and TRBJ1-1, with D unresolved. Germline V lookup: CDR1 MGHRA, CDR2 YSYEKL. The CDR3 covers 14 residues. V was clipped by 0 bases and J by 10 bases, with 15 bases between them. As DNA, the CDR3 is TGCGCCAGCAGCCAAGACTTTGGAGGTCGGGGAGCTTTCTTT. Protein product: CASSQDFGGRGAFF.

The V and J genes are TRBV14 and TRBJ1-2; D unresolved. The CDR3 loop spans 14 amino acids. Germline CDR1 and CDR2: SGHDN and FVKESK. The ends were cut back, 9 bases at V and 4 bases at J, with 18 bases in the middle. Here the CDR3 reads CASSRVGIGYGYTF. The CDR3 DNA reads as TGTGCCAGTTCGCGGGTGGGGATCGGCTATGGCTACACCTTC.

The chain has TRBV28 and TRBJ2-7, with TRBD1 as a possible D gene (5 bases). V was trimmed by 4 bases and J by 6 bases, leaving 19 bases between them. This CDR3 has 15 residues. Germline CDR1 reads MDHEN; CDR2 reads SYDVKM. CDR3 sequence (DNA): TGTGCCAGCAGTTCCGCAGGGCGTAATTCGGGCGAGCAGTACTTC. Its translation is CASSSAGRNSGEQYF. The entire variable domain, with the rest obtained from reference TRBV28 and TRBJ2-7, is as follows: DVKVTQSSRYLVKRTGEKVFLECVQDMDHENMFWYRQDPGLGLRLIYFSYDVKMKEKGDIPEGYSVSREKKERFSLILESASTNQTSMYLCASSSAGRNSGEQYFGPGTRLTVT.

This chain links TRBV4-3 with TRBJ2-1; D not resolved. Germline CDR1 reads LGHNA; CDR2 reads YSLEER. V lost 0 bases to trimming and J lost 7 bases, with 10 bases between them. The CDR3 totals 14 residues. The CDR3 DNA is TGCGCCAGCAGCCAAGATGCCCGCCGGAATGAGCAGTTCTTC. Encoded protein: CASSQDARRNEQFF.

The V gene is TRBV29-1, the J gene TRBJ2-7; D not certain. V was clipped by 5 bases and J by 0 bases, with 11 bases between them. Germline loops: CDR1 SQVTM, CDR2 ANQGSEA. CDR3 length: 13 amino acids. CDR3 bases: TGCAGCGTTCTGGCCTCTCCCTCCTACGAGCAGTACTTC. This gives the protein CSVLASPSYEQYF.

The chain combines TRBV5-1 with TRBJ2-7, with 10 bases lining up with TRBD2. V lost 6 bases, J lost 3 bases, and 9 bases stayed unmatched. The germline gives CDR1 SGHRS, CDR2 YFSETQ. The CDR3 is 15 residues long. CDR3 in DNA: TGCGCCAGCACCGAACAGACTAGCGGGCTCTACGAGCAGTACTTC. Translation gives CASTEQTSGLYEQYF. The entire variable domain, with the rest obtained from reference TRBV5-1 and TRBJ2-7, is as follows: KAGVTQTPRYLIKTRGQQVTLSCSPISGHRSVSWYQQTPGQGLQFLFEYFSETQRNKGNFPGRFSGRQFSNSRSEMNVSTLELGDSALYLCASTEQTSGLYEQYFGPGTRLTVT.

This clone occurred once. V usage is TRBV6-5 and J usage is TRBJ1-2; a possible D gene is TRBD1 (5 bases). The CDR3 consists of 13 residues. Germline values: CDR1 MNHEY, CDR2 SVGAGI. The V end lost 4 bases, the J end lost 1 base, and 7 bases lay between the germline ends. In DNA form, the CDR3 reads TGTGCCAGCAGTTGGGGCAGTAACTATGGCTACACCTTC. It codes for CASSWGSNYGYTF.